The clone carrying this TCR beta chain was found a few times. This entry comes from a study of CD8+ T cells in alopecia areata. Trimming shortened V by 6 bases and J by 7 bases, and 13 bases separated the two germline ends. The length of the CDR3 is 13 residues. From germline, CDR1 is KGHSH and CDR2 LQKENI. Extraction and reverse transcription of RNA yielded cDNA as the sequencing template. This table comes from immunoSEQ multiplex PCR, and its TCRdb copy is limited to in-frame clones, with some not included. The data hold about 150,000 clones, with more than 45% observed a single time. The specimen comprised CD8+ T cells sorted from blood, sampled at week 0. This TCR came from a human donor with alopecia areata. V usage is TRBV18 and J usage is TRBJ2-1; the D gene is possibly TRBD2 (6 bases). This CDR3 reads CASSPSAGNEQFF. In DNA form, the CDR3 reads TGTGCCAGCTCCCCCAGCGCGGGGAATGAGCAGTTCTTC.